This TCR beta chain was recorded in a study of graft-versus-host responses after intestinal transplantation. The wider study: All of the recipients had induction that used anti-thymocyte globulin, then tacrolimus and steroids for about 3 years. Whole-study findings and limits: Those patients showing graft-donor T cell macrochimerism displayed high graft-versus-host to host-versus-graft clonal ratios in allografts. GvH clonotypes were identified within recipient marrow, with a subset emerging first in ileum or blood. Peak GvH clone levels in circulation were associated with early post-transplant HvG declines.

Turning to this clone: The antigen remains undetermined.

The V gene's germline CDR1 is SEHNR and CDR2 FQNEAQ (reference sequence). Trimming stripped 0 bases from V and 9 bases from J, with 9 bases between. The CDR3 loop spans 14 amino acids. Assay: immunoSEQ multiplex PCR; the TCRdb copy retains only in-frame clones and omits some. The sample consists of about 85,000 clones, 75% to 95% of them appearing once. This specimen consisted of unstimulated CD8+ T cells sorted from spleen or lymph node cells, obtained before transplant. This receptor was obtained from a human donor who was the organ donor for an intestinal transplant. The V gene is TRBV7-9, the J gene TRBJ1-6; no clear D. The CDR3: CASSLADLFSPLHF. The CDR3 DNA follows: TGTGCCAGCAGCTTAGCTGATTTGTTTTCACCCCTCCACTTT.